A single sample is the source of the 18 T cell receptor beta chains below, sequenced in a study of blood T cell repertoires in COVID-19. The assay was immunoSEQ multiplex PCR, and TCRdb's table has in-frame clones only and misses some. Of 150,000 to 200,000 clones in the sample, 70% to 85% were seen once. The sequenced material came from PBMCs or T cells enriched from blood (not recorded which). The origin of the receptors is a woman aged 60 to 75 with acute COVID-19.

The chain employs TRBV9 and TRBJ2-3; 10 bases fit TRBD2. V lost 3 bases, J lost 4 bases, and 5 bases stayed unmatched. Germline V lookup: CDR1 SGDLS, CDR2 YYNGEE. CDR3 length equals 15 residues. The DNA for the CDR3 is TGTGCCAGCAGCGCTAGCGGGAGAGGGGCAGATACGCAGTATTTT. Its protein product is CASSASGRGADTQYF.

The CDR3 protein is CAWRLNTEAFF. The CDR3 region has the DNA TGTGCCTGGAGACTAAACACTGAAGCTTTCTTT. The chain has TRBV30 and TRBJ1-1; unclear D gene. Trimming removed 3 bases from V and 2 bases from J, with 4 bases in between. The CDR3 is 11 amino acids. CDR1 is GTSNPN and CDR2 is SVGIG in the germline V gene (reference sequence).

V and J are TRBV19 and TRBJ2-4; 7 nucleotides align to TRBD1. CDR1 is LNHDA and CDR2 is SQIVND in the germline V gene (reference sequence). This CDR3 region has 16 residues. The V segment lost 3 bases and the J segment 0 bases; nucleotides outside the gene matches: 5. For the CDR3, the DNA is TGTGCCAGTAGTATCGGCAGGGGGAAAGCCAAAAACATTCAGTACTTC. Encoded protein: CASSIGRGKAKNIQYF.

Points on this clone: The sample contains more than one DNA sequence encoding this CDR3. The chain uses TRBV5-4 and TRBJ1-1; TRBD1 matches at 8 bases. CDR1 is SGHNT, CDR2 YYREEE, per germline (reference sequence). There are 15 residues in the CDR3. The J segment lost 1 base and the V segment lost 4 bases, leaving 6 bases of the junction unmatched. The CDR3 DNA sequence: TGTGCCAGCAGCCCTCCTGGACAGGGGAACACTGAAGCTTTCTTT. Translated: CASSPPGQGNTEAFF.

The DNA of the CDR3 is TGTGCCAGTAGTACCACTACTCTTGATTGGCCTCCCTACGAGCAGTACTTC. This codes for CASSTTTLDWPPYEQYF. The chain uses TRBV19 and TRBJ2-7; D gene unclear. Germline assignment: CDR1 LNHDA and CDR2 SQIVND (reference sequence). This CDR3 contains 17 residues. V shed 4 bases and J shed 2 bases, with 21 bases lying between them.

V gene TRBV7-2 combines with J gene TRBJ2-1; 9 nucleotides line up with TRBD2. CDR1 is SGHTA, CDR2 FQGNSA, per germline. The V and J ends lost 1 base and 8 bases, in that order; junction bases with no gene match: 3. The CDR3 has 14 residues. The CDR3 here is CASSLVASGDEQFF. Here the CDR3 DNA reads TGTGCCAGCAGCTTAGTGGCTAGCGGGGATGAGCAGTTCTTC.

This clone came up once. This chain connects TRBV5-5 to TRBJ1-5; weak D call: TRBD1 (5 bases). V was trimmed by 7 bases and J by 5 bases, leaving 16 bases between them. Looked up from germline, CDR1 is SGHKS and CDR2 is YYEKEE (reference sequence). The CDR3 has 14 residues. The CDR3: CASGRGTGYQPQHF. DNA for the CDR3: TGTGCCAGCGGGCGGGGCACGGGTTATCAGCCCCAGCATTTT.

CDR3 amino acids: CASSGDRGSIEKLFF. CDR3 nucleotides: TGTGCCAGCAGCGGGGACAGGGGGAGCATTGAAAAACTGTTTTTT. The V call is TRBV2, the J call TRBJ1-4, with TRBD1 matching over 11 bases. The CDR3 runs to 15 residues. Germline V gene sequence: CDR1 SNHLY, CDR2 FYNNEI. V was pared by 6 bases and J by 7 bases, with 7 bases of the junction left unmatched.

This rearrangement joins TRBV7-2 to TRBJ2-3, with a weak D call TRBD1 (6 bases). This CDR3 has 12 residues. Germline CDR1 reads SGHTA; CDR2 reads FQGNSA. Deletions cut 4 bases from V and 7 bases from J, with 9 bases between. CDR3 bases: TGTGCCAGCAGCTCCGGGACAAATACGCAGTATTTT. It yields the protein CASSSGTNTQYF.

The chain's CDR3 is CASQFPPGQETNEQFF. CDR3 coding DNA: TGTGCCAGCCAATTCCCTCCGGGACAGGAGACCAATGAGCAGTTCTTC. This rearrangement joins TRBV5-4 to TRBJ2-1; 8 bases agree with TRBD1. Germline values: CDR1 SGHNT, CDR2 YYREEE (reference sequence). CDR3 length: 16 residues. V shed 7 bases, J shed 6 bases, and the junction held 15 bases outside the gene matches.

CDR3 loop: CASSLDGGGANGEQFF. The CDR3 region has the DNA TGCGCCAGCAGCTTGGATGGCGGCGGGGCCAATGGTGAGCAGTTCTTC. The chain carries TRBV5-1 and TRBJ2-1; D might be TRBD2 (6 bases). Germline V CDR1 and CDR2: SGHRS, YFSETQ. Trimming shortened V by 0 bases and J by 9 bases, and 19 bases separated the two germline ends. This CDR3 is 16 amino acids long. Looking up the rest from reference TRBV5-1 and TRBJ2-1 gives the full variable domain: KAGVTQTPRYLIKTRGQQVTLSCSPISGHRSVSWYQQTPGQGLQFLFEYFSETQRNKGNFPGRFSGRQFSNSRSEMNVSTLELGDSALYLCASSLDGGGANGEQFFGPGTRLTVL.

The rearrangement uses TRBV5-1 and TRBJ1-4; the match to TRBD1 covers 8 bases. The CDR3 totals 13 residues. Germline CDR1 and CDR2: SGHRS and YFSETQ. V trimming: 7 bases; J trimming: 6 bases; junction bases outside the gene matches: 5. The CDR3 region is CASGAGGDEKLFF. The CDR3 nucleotides read TGCGCCAGCGGGGCAGGGGGCGATGAAAAACTGTTTTTT.

The J gene is TRBJ1-1, the V gene TRBV5-8, with unresolved D. The CDR3 runs 14 residues. CDR1 is SGHTS and CDR2 is YDEGEE in the germline V gene. The germline V and J ends were trimmed by 2 bases and 0 bases, with 8 bases remaining between them. CDR3 sequence: CASSFGLMNTEAFF. The CDR3 DNA sequence: TGTGCCAGCAGCTTCGGGTTAATGAACACTGAAGCTTTCTTT.

This chain links TRBV7-2 with TRBJ2-2; 7 bases line up with TRBD2. The V segment lost 5 bases and the J segment 7 bases; nucleotides outside the gene matches: 7. There are 14 residues in the CDR3. Germline assignment: CDR1 SGHTA and CDR2 FQGNSA. CDR3 region: CASSGFGRDGELFF. The CDR3 DNA reads as TGTGCCAGCAGCGGCTTTGGGAGGGACGGGGAGCTGTTTTTT.

The chain combines TRBV24-1 with TRBJ2-1; 12 bases are a match to TRBD2. From germline, CDR1 is KGHDR and CDR2 SFDVKD. V was pared by 3 bases and J by 0 bases, with 8 bases of the junction left unmatched. The CDR3 contains 19 residues. CDR3 nucleotide sequence: TGTGCCACCAGTGATCCAACTAGCGGGGGGCCGAGCTCCTACAATGAGCAGTTCTTC. Translated, it gives CATSDPTSGGPSSYNEQFF.

V usage is TRBV28 and J usage is TRBJ1-2; possible D gene TRBD1, 5 bases. V lost 4 bases and J lost 2, with 14 bases in between. Germline CDR1 reads MDHEN; CDR2 reads SYDVKM. The CDR3 is made up of 15 amino acids. The CDR3, as DNA: TGTGCCAGCAGTTCGGGGGTGTATATAAACTATGGCTACACCTTC. Protein product: CASSSGVYINYGYTF.

This chain links TRBV19 with TRBJ2-7, with D tentatively TRBD2 (5 bases). CDR1 and CDR2 from the germline V gene are LNHDA and SQIVND (reference sequence). The V end was cut by 4 bases, the J end by 7 bases, with 14 bases between. The CDR3 is 13 amino acids. CDR3 sequence: CASSKDLEGEQYV. Written as DNA, the CDR3 is TGTGCCAGTAGTAAGGACCTAGAGGGAGAGCAGTACGTC.

The rearrangement uses TRBV19 and TRBJ1-3; D is uncertain. The V and J ends lost 6 bases and 0 bases respectively, with 6 bases between them. Germline CDR1 LNHDA, CDR2 SQIVND (reference sequence). This CDR3 contains 13 residues. The CDR3 sequence: CASRSLSGNTIYF. CDR3 sequence (DNA): TGTGCCAGTAGGTCCCTCTCTGGAAACACCATATATTTT.